The next 6 T cell receptor beta chains were all read from a single sample in a study of CD8 T cells in Susac syndrome. Random-hexamer reverse transcription was applied to about 0.45 to 1 ug RNA. TCRdb re-derived calls from the immunoSEQ multiplex PCR reads in MiXCR, one entry per CDR3 protein. The repertoire holds approximately 190,000 distinct CDR3 sequences, with around 90% as singletons. What was sequenced was CD4+ T cells from PBMCs. The receptors shown here come from a human donor with Susac syndrome.

The chain links TRBV9 to TRBJ2-7, with TRBD2 matching 7 bases. With 0 bases clipped from V and 2 bases from J, the junction kept 2 bases outside the gene matches. CDR3 length: 14 amino acids. The germline CDR1 and CDR2 sequences are SGDLS and YYNGEE. CDR3 nucleotide sequence: TGTGCCAGCAGCGTAGGACTAGCTCCCTACGAGCAGTACTTC. Amino acids: CASSVGLAPYEQYF.

CDR3 protein: CASSLPTGGHGEQYF. CDR3 DNA sequence: TGTGCCAGCAGCTTGCCAACAGGGGGGCATGGCGAGCAGTACTTC. The V gene is TRBV5-4, the J gene TRBJ2-7, with 8 bases fitting TRBD1. Germline CDR1 reads SGHNT; CDR2 reads YYREEE (reference sequence). The CDR3 sequence is 15 residues long. The junction had 9 bases not matched to a gene; V was cut back by 1 base and J by 6 bases.

The rearrangement uses TRBV18 and TRBJ1-3; unclear D gene. Trimming cost V 2 bases and J 1 base, with 9 bases left between them. The CDR3 runs to 15 residues. Germline assignment: CDR1 KGHSH and CDR2 LQKENI. The CDR3: CASSPVRESGNTIYF. CDR3 DNA sequence: TGTGCCAGCTCACCAGTTAGGGAGTCTGGAAACACCATATATTTT.

CDR3 in amino acids: CASSQGAGGTGELFF. In DNA, the CDR3 is TGTGCCAGCAGCCAAGGGGCGGGGGGCACCGGGGAGCTGTTTTTT. This chain connects TRBV7-2 to TRBJ2-2, with 8 bases fitting TRBD2. Trimming at V came to 5 bases and at J to 4 bases, leaving 6 bases not matched to a gene. Per germline, CDR1 SGHTA and CDR2 FQGNSA. The CDR3 is 15 residues long.

The chain carries TRBV9 and TRBJ2-3; 7 nucleotides agree with TRBD1. The germline CDR1 and CDR2 sequences are SGDLS and YYNGEE. The CDR3 contains 16 residues. Trimming at V came to 1 base and at J to 0 bases, leaving 5 bases not matched to a gene. CDR3: CASSVQGQSSTDTQYF. In nucleotides, the CDR3 is TGTGCCAGCAGCGTACAGGGACAGTCTAGCACAGATACGCAGTATTTT.

The genes are TRBV6-5 and TRBJ2-1; the D is unclear. The CDR3 runs to 15 residues. V was cut by 2 bases and J by 0 bases, with 8 bases left in between. CDR1 and CDR2 (germline): MNHEY, SVGAGI. CDR3 DNA sequence: TGTGCCAGCAGTTACGATCCTAGCTCCTACAATGAGCAGTTCTTC. It codes for CASSYDPSSYNEQFF.